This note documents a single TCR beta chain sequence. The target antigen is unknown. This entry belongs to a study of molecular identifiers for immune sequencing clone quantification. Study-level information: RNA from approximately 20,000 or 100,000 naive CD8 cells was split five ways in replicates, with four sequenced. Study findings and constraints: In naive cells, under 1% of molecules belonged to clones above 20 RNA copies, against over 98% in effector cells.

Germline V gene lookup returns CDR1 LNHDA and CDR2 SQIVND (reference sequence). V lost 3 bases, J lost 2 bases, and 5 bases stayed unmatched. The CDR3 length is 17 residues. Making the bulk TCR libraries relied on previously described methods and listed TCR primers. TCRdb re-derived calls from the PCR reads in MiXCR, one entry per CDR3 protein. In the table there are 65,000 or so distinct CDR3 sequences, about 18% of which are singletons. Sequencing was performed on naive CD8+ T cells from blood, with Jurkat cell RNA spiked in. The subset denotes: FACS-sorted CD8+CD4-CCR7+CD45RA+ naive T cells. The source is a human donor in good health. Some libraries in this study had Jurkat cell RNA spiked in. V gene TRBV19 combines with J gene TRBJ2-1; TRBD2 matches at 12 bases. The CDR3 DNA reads TGTGCCAGTAGTATTCTAGCGGGAGGGCCGGCCTACAATGAGCAGTTCTTC. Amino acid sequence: CASSILAGGPAYNEQFF.